A selection of T cell receptor beta chains follows, all from one sample in a study of shared clonotypes between healthy human individuals. Using immunoSEQ multiplex PCR, the repertoire was profiled, and TCRdb retains in-frame clones only, with some absent. Of some 2 million clones in the sample, 85% to 95% are singletons; the top ten hold 0.9% to 1.3%. The sample consisted of naive CD8+ T cells sorted from blood. The receptors were sampled from a man between 18 and 29 years old in good health. Each CDR3 is given with its conserved first and last residue. Each record gives: V gene, D gene, clone size, J gene, CDR3 protein, CDR3 DNA. D genes are given only for firm matches. Clone size is stated in some rows and not others, as once, few, many or a class when expanded.

>TRBV18|TRBD1|NA|TRBJ2-3
CASSLTTGAGIDTQYF
TGTGCCAGCTCACTAACAACAGGGGCCGGCATAGATACGCAGTATTTT
>TRBV11-2|NA|NA|TRBJ1-3
CASIPRDSGNTIYF
TGTGCCAGCATCCCACGGGATTCTGGAAACACCATATATTTT
>TRBV6-1|NA|NA|TRBJ2-6
CASSGTGRASGANVLTF
TGTGCCAGCAGTGGAACAGGGCGGGCGTCTGGGGCCAACGTCCTGACTTTC
>TRBV10-3|TRBD1|NA|TRBJ1-1
CAITQGAGVTEAFF
TGTGCCATCACGCAGGGGGCGGGGGTCACTGAAGCTTTCTTT
>TRBV2|TRBD2|NA|TRBJ2-7
CASSDPGLADVTYEQYF
TGTGCCAGCAGTGATCCGGGACTAGCGGACGTAACCTACGAGCAGTACTTC
>TRBV27|NA|once|TRBJ2-2
CASSPGVSGELFF
TGTGCCAGCAGTCCAGGAGTGTCCGGGGAGCTGTTTTTT
>TRBV6-1|NA|NA|TRBJ1-1
CASRRVQEDTEAFF
TGTGCCAGCAGAAGGGTACAGGAGGACACTGAAGCTTTCTTT
>TRBV7-6|TRBD2|NA|TRBJ2-2
CASSRRLAGGTGELFF
TGTGCCAGCAGCCGTAGACTAGCGGGAGGCACCGGGGAGCTGTTTTTT
>TRBV2|NA|NA|TRBJ2-7
CASIPGAGNGYEQYF
TGTGCCAGCATCCCGGGGGCAGGGAATGGGTACGAGCAGTACTTC
>TRBV27|NA|NA|TRBJ1-4
CASSVLTTGGEKLFF
TGTGCCAGCAGTGTCCTAACAACGGGAGGTGAAAAACTGTTTTTT
>TRBV5-1|TRBD2|few|TRBJ2-4
CASSFTSGGAKNIQYF
TGCGCCAGCAGCTTTACTAGCGGCGGGGCCAAAAACATTCAGTACTTC
>TRBV4-3|TRBD2|once|TRBJ2-1
CASRREIGLAGDNEQFF
TGCGCCAGCAGACGTGAGATCGGACTAGCGGGGGACAATGAGCAGTTCTTC
>TRBV13|TRBD2|NA|TRBJ2-1
CASSPPGLAGVIYNEQFF
TGTGCCAGCAGCCCCCCAGGACTAGCGGGAGTTATCTACAATGAGCAGTTCTTC
>TRBV5-1|NA|NA|TRBJ2-7
CASSLEADLYEQYF
TGCGCCAGCAGCTTAGAAGCCGACCTCTACGAGCAGTACTTC
>TRBV28|NA|NA|TRBJ2-1
CASLTGTYNEQFF
TGTGCCAGTCTAACAGGGACCTACAATGAGCAGTTCTTC
>TRBV12-1|NA|NA|TRBJ2-1
CASSFARGGSYNEQFF
TGTGCCAGCAGCTTTGCGCGGGGGGGCTCCTACAATGAGCAGTTCTTC
>TRBV4-3|TRBD2|NA|TRBJ2-1
CASSQDPVVTSGKDNEQFF
TGCGCCAGCAGCCAAGATCCTGTAGTGACTAGCGGAAAAGACAATGAGCAGTTCTTC
>TRBV5-1|TRBD2|NA|TRBJ2-7
CASSPGLAGDPEQYF
TGCGCCAGCAGCCCGGGACTAGCGGGGGACCCCGAGCAGTACTTC
>TRBV5-1|TRBD1|NA|TRBJ2-7
CASSFYWTGVYEQYF
TGCGCCAGCAGCTTCTATTGGACAGGGGTCTACGAGCAGTACTTC
>TRBV28|TRBD1|NA|TRBJ2-3
CASSSGQGADTQYF
TGTGCCAGCAGTTCGGGACAGGGGGCAGATACGCAGTATTTT
>TRBV27|NA|once|TRBJ1-1
CASSSGPGTWNTEAFF
TGTGCCAGCAGTTCCGGACCCGGAACCTGGAACACTGAAGCTTTCTTT
>TRBV9|NA|NA|TRBJ2-1
CASSVVPTGSYNEQFF
TGTGCCAGCAGCGTAGTACCCACAGGGTCCTACAATGAGCAGTTCTTC
>TRBV27|TRBD2|NA|TRBJ2-7
CASSLWTGGSSYEQYF
TGTGCCAGCAGTTTATGGACGGGGGGGAGCTCCTACGAGCAGTACTTC
>TRBV29-1|NA|NA|TRBJ1-1
CSALDIGTEAFF
TGCAGCGCTCTGGACATCGGGACTGAAGCTTTCTTT
>TRBV7-8|TRBD1|once|TRBJ2-2
CASSLTRDRAANTGELFF
TGTGCCAGCAGCTTAACTAGGGACAGGGCGGCGAACACCGGGGAGCTGTTTTTT
>TRBV4-3|NA|NA|TRBJ2-3
CASSPRVSVGSDTQYF
TGCGCCAGCAGCCCGAGGGTTAGCGTTGGTTCAGATACGCAGTATTTT
>TRBV9|NA|NA|TRBJ1-2
CASSVTDSSNYGYTF
TGTGCCAGCAGCGTAACTGACAGCTCTAACTATGGCTACACCTTC
>TRBV6-5|TRBD1|NA|TRBJ1-2
CASSYSTGVNYGYTF
TGTGCCAGCAGTTACAGCACAGGGGTTAACTATGGCTACACCTTC
>TRBV6-6|TRBD1|NA|TRBJ1-1
CASSYGQDTEAFF
TGTGCCAGCAGTTACGGACAGGACACTGAAGCTTTCTTT
>TRBV7-6|NA|NA|TRBJ2-5
CASSPRTDRMETQYF
TGTGCCAGCAGCCCCCGGACTGACCGGATGGAGACCCAGTACTTC
>TRBV7-9|TRBD1|once|TRBJ1-4
CASSFIGTGEEKLFF
TGTGCCAGCAGCTTCATCGGGACAGGGGAGGAAAAACTGTTTTTT
>TRBV4-2|TRBD2|NA|TRBJ2-5
CASSQDLAGGLEETQYF
TGTGCCAGCAGCCAAGATCTAGCGGGGGGGCTCGAAGAGACCCAGTACTTC
>TRBV5-1|NA|NA|TRBJ2-3
CASSPGDTDTQYF
TGCGCCAGCAGCCCGGGAGACACAGATACGCAGTATTTT
>TRBV5-4|TRBD1|NA|TRBJ1-6
CASSLGPQGANDF
TGTGCCAGCAGCTTGGGGCCACAGGGGGCTAATGACTTT
>TRBV4-3|NA|NA|TRBJ2-7
CASSQEIGGGSYEQYF
TGCGCCAGCAGCCAAGAAATAGGGGGAGGCTCCTACGAGCAGTACTTC
>TRBV11-3|NA|NA|TRBJ2-2
CASSLNQGNTGELFF
TGTGCCAGCAGCTTAAATCAGGGAAACACCGGGGAGCTGTTTTTT
>TRBV28|NA|NA|TRBJ1-1
CASSLRDLQGAGTEAFF
TGTGCCAGCAGCCTGAGGGACCTACAGGGAGCTGGCACTGAAGCTTTCTTT
>TRBV29-1|TRBD1|NA|TRBJ1-5
CSVETGGNQPQHF
TGCAGCGTTGAGACAGGGGGGAATCAGCCCCAGCATTTT
>TRBV6-1|NA|NA|TRBJ2-7
CASSDGSYSYEQYF
TGTGCCAGCAGTGACGGGAGTTACTCCTACGAGCAGTACTTC
>TRBV6-6|NA|NA|TRBJ2-4
CASSYSTERAKNIQYF
TGTGCCAGCAGTTACTCTACAGAAAGAGCCAAAAACATTCAGTACTTC
>TRBV4-3|TRBD2|NA|TRBJ2-2
CASSQTVAGVSGELFF
TGCGCCAGCAGCCAAACCGTAGCGGGAGTCTCCGGGGAGCTGTTTTTT
>TRBV27|NA|NA|TRBJ1-5
CASGLIGGANQPQHF
TGTGCCAGCGGTCTAATTGGGGGGGCGAATCAGCCCCAGCATTTT
>TRBV5-4|TRBD2|NA|TRBJ2-5
CASSFLAGGRGETQYF
TGTGCCAGCAGCTTTTTAGCGGGAGGCCGAGGGGAGACCCAGTACTTC
>TRBV30|NA|once|TRBJ1-6
CAWSGGSSYNSPLHF
TGTGCCTGGAGTGGGGGGTCCTCCTATAATTCACCCCTCCACTTT
>TRBV27|TRBD1|NA|TRBJ1-2
CASSLTGGSYGYTF
TGTGCCAGCAGTTTGACAGGGGGCAGCTATGGCTACACCTTC
>TRBV6-5|NA|NA|TRBJ1-2
CASSRSTDLNYGYTF
TGTGCCAGCAGTCGTTCGACAGATTTAAACTATGGCTACACCTTC
>TRBV10-3|NA|once|TRBJ2-7
CAISDDRHSYEQYF
TGTGCCATCAGTGATGACAGGCACTCCTACGAGCAGTACTTC
>TRBV5-8|TRBD2|NA|TRBJ2-1
CASSLALGREAANEQFF
TGTGCCAGCAGCTTGGCCCTTGGGCGGGAGGCGGCCAATGAGCAGTTCTTC
>TRBV7-2|NA|NA|TRBJ2-1
CASSLYVGSEQFF
TGTGCCAGCAGCTTATATGTCGGGTCTGAGCAGTTCTTC
>TRBV2|NA|NA|TRBJ2-7
CASTQTYEQYF
TGTGCCAGCACACAGACCTACGAGCAGTACTTC
>TRBV13|TRBD2|NA|TRBJ2-1
CASSLGGLAGDNEQFF
TGTGCCAGCAGCTTAGGCGGACTAGCGGGGGACAATGAGCAGTTCTTC
>TRBV10-2|TRBD2|NA|TRBJ2-7
CASSESAGGMYEQYF
TGCGCCAGCAGTGAATCGGCGGGGGGAATGTACGAGCAGTACTTC